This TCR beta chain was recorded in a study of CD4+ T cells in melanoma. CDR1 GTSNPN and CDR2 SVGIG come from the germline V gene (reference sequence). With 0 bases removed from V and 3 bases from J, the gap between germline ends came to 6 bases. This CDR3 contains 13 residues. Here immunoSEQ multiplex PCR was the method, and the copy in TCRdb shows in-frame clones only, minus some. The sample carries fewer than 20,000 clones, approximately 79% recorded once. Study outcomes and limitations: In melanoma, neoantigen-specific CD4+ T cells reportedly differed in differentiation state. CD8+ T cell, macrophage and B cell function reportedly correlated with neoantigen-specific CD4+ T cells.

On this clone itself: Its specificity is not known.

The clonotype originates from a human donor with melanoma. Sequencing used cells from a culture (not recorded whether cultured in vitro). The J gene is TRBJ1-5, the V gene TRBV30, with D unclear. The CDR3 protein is CAWSVYPNQPQHF. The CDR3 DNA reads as TGTGCCTGGAGTGTATACCCCAATCAGCCCCAGCATTTT.